A single sample gave rise to the 4 T cell receptor beta chains below, sequenced in a study of blood T cell repertoires in COVID-19. The table came from immunoSEQ multiplex PCR; TCRdb's copy has only in-frame clones and leaves some out. The sample has approximately 70,000 clones, about 81% seen once. The sequencing sample was made of peripheral blood. The source of these receptors is a woman older than 75 with acute or convalescent COVID-19.

Details on this clone: Relative to the germline gene, one junction end is altered; a read error may explain this. Other DNA sequences from this sample encode an identical CDR3 as well. This chain joins TRBV10-3 and TRBJ2-7; D is uncertain. This CDR3 has 15 amino acids. CDR1 is ENHRY, CDR2 SYGVKD, per germline. CDR3 protein: CAISAIQRLSYEQYF. The CDR3 coding sequence is TGTGCCATCAGTGCAATCCAGCGACTCTCCTACGAGCAGTACTTT.

About this clone: The sample holds other DNA sequences that translate to the same CDR3. The V gene is TRBV28, the J gene TRBJ1-3, with D tentatively TRBD1 (6 bases). The germline V and J ends were trimmed by 6 bases and 0 bases, with 12 bases remaining between them. CDR1 is MDHEN, CDR2 SYDVKM, per germline. This CDR3 comprises 15 residues. The CDR3 loop reads CASRSQGYSGNTIYF. In nucleotides, the CDR3 is TGTGCCAGCAGATCACAGGGTTACTCTGGAAACACCATATATTTT.

This chain connects TRBV19 to TRBJ1-5, with a possible D match to TRBD1 (5 bases). The CDR3 runs to 19 residues. Trimming cost V 0 bases and J 2 bases, with 20 bases left between them. Germline V CDR1 and CDR2: LNHDA, SQIVND (reference sequence). CDR3 region: CASSIDRSGTAQGNQPQHF. DNA of the CDR3: TGTGCCAGTAGTATAGATCGATCAGGCACAGCACAGGGCAATCAGCCCCAGCATTTT. Full variable domain (missing parts from reference TRBV19 and TRBJ1-5): DGGITQSPKYLFRKEGQNVTLSCEQNLNHDAMYWYRQDPGQGLRLIYYSQIVNDFQKGDIAEGYSVSREKKESFPLTVTSAQKNPTAFYLCASSIDRSGTAQGNQPQHFGDGTRLSIL.

The rearrangement links TRBV29-1 to TRBJ2-7, with 8 bases aligning to TRBD1. Germline V CDR1 and CDR2: SQVTM, ANQGSEA. The CDR3 sequence is 12 residues long. V gave up 8 bases and J gave up 7 bases; unmatched junction bases: 10. CDR3 loop: CSILQGVREQYF. CDR3 nucleotide sequence: TGCAGCATTTTACAGGGGGTGAGGGAGCAGTACTTC.